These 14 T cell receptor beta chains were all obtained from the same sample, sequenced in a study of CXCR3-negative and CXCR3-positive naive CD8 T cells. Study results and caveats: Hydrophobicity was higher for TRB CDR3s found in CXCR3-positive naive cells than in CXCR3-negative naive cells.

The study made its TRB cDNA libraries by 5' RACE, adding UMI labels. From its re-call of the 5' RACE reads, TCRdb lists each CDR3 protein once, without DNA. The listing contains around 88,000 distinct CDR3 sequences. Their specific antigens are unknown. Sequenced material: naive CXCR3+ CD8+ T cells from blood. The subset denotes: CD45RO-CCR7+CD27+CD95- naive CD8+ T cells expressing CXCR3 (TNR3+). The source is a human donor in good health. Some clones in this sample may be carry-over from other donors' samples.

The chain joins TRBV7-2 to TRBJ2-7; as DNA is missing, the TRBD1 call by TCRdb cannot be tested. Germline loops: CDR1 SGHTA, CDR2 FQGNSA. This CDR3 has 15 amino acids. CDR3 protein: CASSSPWDRDYEQYF.

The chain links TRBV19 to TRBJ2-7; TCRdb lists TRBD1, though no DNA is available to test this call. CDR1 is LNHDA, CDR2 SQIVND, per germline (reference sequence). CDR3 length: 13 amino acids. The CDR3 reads CATQATTGFEQYF.

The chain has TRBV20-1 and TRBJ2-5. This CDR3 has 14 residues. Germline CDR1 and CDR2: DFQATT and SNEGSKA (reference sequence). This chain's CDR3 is CSARDREDQETQYF.

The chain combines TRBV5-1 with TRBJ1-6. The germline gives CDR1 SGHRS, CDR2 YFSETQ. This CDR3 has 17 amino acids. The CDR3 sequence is CASSPQGPDSYNSPLHF.

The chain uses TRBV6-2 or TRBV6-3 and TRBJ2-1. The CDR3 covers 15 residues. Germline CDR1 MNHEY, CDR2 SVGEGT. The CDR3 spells CASSIIGRSDNEQFF.

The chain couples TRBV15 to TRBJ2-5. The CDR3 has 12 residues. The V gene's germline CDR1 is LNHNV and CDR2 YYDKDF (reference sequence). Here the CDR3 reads CATSRVGETQYF.

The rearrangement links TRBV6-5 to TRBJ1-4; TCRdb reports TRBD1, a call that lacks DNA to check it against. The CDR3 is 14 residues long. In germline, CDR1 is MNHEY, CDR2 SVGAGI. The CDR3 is CASSYSTGNEKLFF.

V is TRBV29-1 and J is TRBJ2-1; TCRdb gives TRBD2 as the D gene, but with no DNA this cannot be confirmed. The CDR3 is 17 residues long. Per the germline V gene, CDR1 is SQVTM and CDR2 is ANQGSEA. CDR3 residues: CSVEVLGREVPNNEQFF.

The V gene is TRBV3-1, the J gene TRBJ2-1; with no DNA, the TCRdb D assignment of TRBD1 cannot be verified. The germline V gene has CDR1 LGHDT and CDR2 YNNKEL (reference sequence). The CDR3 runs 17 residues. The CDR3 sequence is CASSPPLAGTLANEQFF.

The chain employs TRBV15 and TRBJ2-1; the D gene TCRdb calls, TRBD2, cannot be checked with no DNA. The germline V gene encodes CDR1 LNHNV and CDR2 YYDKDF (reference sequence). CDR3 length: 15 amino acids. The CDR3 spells CATSRDAGSYNEQFF.

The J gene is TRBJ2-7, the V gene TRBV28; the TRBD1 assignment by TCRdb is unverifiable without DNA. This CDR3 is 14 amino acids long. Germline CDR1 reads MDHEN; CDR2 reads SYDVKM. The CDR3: CASSLIGRAYEQYF.

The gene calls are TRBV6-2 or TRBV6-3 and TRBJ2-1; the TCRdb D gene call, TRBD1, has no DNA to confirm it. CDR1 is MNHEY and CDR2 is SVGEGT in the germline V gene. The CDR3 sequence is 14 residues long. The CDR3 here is CASSDGDRHNEQFF.

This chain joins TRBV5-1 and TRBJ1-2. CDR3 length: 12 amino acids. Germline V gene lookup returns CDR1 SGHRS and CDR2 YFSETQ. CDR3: CASSSGAYGYTF.

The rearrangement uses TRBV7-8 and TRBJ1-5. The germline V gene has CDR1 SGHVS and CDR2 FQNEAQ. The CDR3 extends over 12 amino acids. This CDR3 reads CATKEEGQPQHF.